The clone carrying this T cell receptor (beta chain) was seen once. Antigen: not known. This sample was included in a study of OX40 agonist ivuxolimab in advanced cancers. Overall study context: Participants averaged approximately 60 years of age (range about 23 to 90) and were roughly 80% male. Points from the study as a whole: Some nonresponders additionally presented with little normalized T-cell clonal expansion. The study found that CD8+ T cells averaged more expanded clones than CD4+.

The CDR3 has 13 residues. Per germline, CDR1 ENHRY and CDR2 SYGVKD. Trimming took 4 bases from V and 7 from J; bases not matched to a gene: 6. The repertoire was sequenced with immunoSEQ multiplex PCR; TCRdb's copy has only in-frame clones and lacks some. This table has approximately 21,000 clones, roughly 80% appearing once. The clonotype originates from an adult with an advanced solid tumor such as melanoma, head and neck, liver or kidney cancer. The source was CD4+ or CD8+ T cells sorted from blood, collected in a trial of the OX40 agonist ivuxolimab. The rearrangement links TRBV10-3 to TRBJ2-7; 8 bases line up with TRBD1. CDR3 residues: CAISAAGGEEQYF. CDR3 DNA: TGTGCCATCAGTGCGGCAGGGGGCGAGGAGCAGTACTTC.